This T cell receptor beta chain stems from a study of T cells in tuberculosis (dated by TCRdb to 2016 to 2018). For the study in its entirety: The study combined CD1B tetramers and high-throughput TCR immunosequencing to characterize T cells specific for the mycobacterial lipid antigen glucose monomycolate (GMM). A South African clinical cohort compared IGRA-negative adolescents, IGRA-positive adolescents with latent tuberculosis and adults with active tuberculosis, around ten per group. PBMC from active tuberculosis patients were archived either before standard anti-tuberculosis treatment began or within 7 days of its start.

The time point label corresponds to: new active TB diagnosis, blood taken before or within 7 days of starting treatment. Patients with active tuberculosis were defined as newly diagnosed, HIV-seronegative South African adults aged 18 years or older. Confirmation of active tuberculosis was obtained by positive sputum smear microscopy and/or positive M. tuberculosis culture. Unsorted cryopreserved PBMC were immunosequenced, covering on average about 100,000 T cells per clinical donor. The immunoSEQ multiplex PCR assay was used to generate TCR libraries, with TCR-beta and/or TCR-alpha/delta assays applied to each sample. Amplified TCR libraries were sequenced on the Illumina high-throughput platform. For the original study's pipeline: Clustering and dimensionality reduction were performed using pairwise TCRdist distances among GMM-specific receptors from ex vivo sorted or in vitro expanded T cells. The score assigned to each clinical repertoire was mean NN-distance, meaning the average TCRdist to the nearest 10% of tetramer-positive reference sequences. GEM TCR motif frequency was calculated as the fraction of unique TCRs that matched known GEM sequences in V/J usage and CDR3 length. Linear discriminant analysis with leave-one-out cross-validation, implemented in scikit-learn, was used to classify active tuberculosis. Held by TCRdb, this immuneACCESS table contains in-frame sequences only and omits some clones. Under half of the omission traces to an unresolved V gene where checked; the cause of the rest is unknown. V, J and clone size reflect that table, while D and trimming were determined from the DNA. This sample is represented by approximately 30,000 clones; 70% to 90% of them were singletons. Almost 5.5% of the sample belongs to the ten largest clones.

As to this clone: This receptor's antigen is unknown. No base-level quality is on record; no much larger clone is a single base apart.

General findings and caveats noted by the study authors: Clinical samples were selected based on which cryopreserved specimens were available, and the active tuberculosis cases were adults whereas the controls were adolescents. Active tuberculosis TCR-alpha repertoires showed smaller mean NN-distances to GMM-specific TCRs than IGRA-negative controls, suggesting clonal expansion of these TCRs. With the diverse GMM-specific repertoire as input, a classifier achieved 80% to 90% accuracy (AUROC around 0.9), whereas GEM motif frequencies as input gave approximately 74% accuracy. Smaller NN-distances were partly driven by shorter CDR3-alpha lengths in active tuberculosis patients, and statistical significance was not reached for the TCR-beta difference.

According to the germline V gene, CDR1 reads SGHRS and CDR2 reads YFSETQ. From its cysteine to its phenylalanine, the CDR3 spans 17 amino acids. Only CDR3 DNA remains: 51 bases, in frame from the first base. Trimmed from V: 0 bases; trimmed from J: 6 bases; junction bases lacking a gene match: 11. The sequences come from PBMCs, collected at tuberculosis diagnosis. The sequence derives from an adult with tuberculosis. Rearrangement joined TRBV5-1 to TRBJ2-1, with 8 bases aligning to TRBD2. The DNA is TGCGCCAGCAGCTTGGAGGGGCCAGCGGGAGTACTCAATGAGCAGTTCTTC. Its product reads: CASSLEGPAGVLNEQFF. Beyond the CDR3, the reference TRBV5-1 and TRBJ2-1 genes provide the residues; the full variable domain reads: KAGVTQTPRYLIKTRGQQVTLSCSPISGHRSVSWYQQTPGQGLQFLFEYFSETQRNKGNFPGRFSGRQFSNSRSEMNVSTLELGDSALYLCASSLEGPAGVLNEQFFGPGTRLTVL.